This passage covers 25 T cell receptor beta chains from one sample sequenced in a study of cytomegalovirus exposure and HLA in healthy donors. The study ran its PCR with 60 Vbeta and 13 Jbeta primers. Libraries were prepared by immunoSEQ multiplex PCR; TCRdb keeps only in-frame clonotypes and omits some of them. The table records 100,000 to 120,000 clones, approximately 79% of them present only once. Material for sequencing was PBMCs. The source of these receptors is a man aged 30 to 39 in good health and CMV-seropositive.

The genes are TRBV5-1 and TRBJ1-1, with TRBD1 identical over 7 bases. The V segment lost 3 bases and the J segment 3 bases; nucleotides outside the gene matches: 17. Germline CDR1 reads SGHRS; CDR2 reads YFSETQ. The CDR3 is 18 residues long. The CDR3: CASSSQPGQRHADTEAFF. CDR3 in DNA: TGCGCCAGCAGCTCACAACCGGGACAGAGACATGCGGACACTGAAGCTTTCTTT.

This clone appeared a few times. The chain couples TRBV7-9 to TRBJ2-7, with D perhaps TRBD1 (5 bases). Per germline, CDR1 SEHNR and CDR2 FQNEAQ (reference sequence). This CDR3 region has 13 residues. With 6 bases removed from V and 2 bases from J, the gap between germline ends came to 11 bases. The CDR3 loop reads CASRGAPAYEQYF. In nucleotides, the CDR3 is TGTGCCAGCAGAGGGGCACCCGCCTACGAGCAGTACTTC. The full variable domain, its missing parts supplied by reference TRBV7-9 and TRBJ2-7, is DTGVSQNPRHKITKRGQNVTFRCDPISEHNRLYWYRQTLGQGPEFLTYFQNEAQLEKSRLLSDRFSAERPKGSFSTLEIQRTEQGDSAMYLCASRGAPAYEQYFGPGTRLTVT.

The CDR3 region has the DNA TGTGCCAGCAGTGGGATAGGGACAGTAGATCAGCCCCAGCATTTT. It specifies CASSGIGTVDQPQHF. The chain uses TRBV6-5 and TRBJ1-5; 7 bases map to TRBD1. In germline, CDR1 is MNHEY, CDR2 SVGAGI. The CDR3 loop spans 15 amino acids. Trimming removed 5 bases from V and 5 bases from J; junction bases left unmatched: 9.

V and J are TRBV5-8 and TRBJ1-6, with a tentative D call TRBD1 (5 bases). Germline assignment: CDR1 SGHTS and CDR2 YDEGEE. With 0 bases removed from V and 5 bases from J, the gap between germline ends came to 15 bases. There are 17 residues in the CDR3. The DNA of the CDR3 is TGTGCCAGCAGCTTGGGATTGTCGACAGACCATAATTCACCCCTCCACTTT. Its translation: CASSLGLSTDHNSPLHF.

This chain links TRBV6-5 with TRBJ2-3, with D tentatively TRBD2 (7 bases). V gave up 7 bases and J gave up 4 bases, with 15 bases separating them. Germline assignment: CDR1 MNHEY and CDR2 SVGAGI. The length of the CDR3 is 14 residues. The CDR3 nucleotides are TGTGCCAGCAAGGAGGGGGGGGCGGCAGATACGCAGTATTTT. Amino acids: CASKEGGAADTQYF.

The chain employs TRBV7-3 and TRBJ1-1, with D possibly TRBD1 on 5 matching bases. Germline loops: CDR1 SGHTA, CDR2 FQGTGA. V was pared by 5 bases and J by 1 base, with 11 bases between. This CDR3 is built from 14 residues. CDR3 nucleotides: TGTGCCAGCAGCCCCGGGACTCAGAACACTGAAGCTTTCTTT. Translation gives CASSPGTQNTEAFF.

The V gene is TRBV11-1, the J gene TRBJ2-3; 8 positions match TRBD2. Germline CDR1 is SGHAT and CDR2 is FQDESV (reference sequence). V lost 5 bases to trimming and J lost 0 bases; unmatched junction nucleotides: 10. The CDR3 totals 17 residues. As DNA, the CDR3 is TGTGCCAGCAGCCCCCGGGGGGGACAAACTAGCACAGATACGCAGTATTTT. It yields the protein CASSPRGGQTSTDTQYF.

The CDR3 DNA is TGTGCCAGCAGCGTAGCGTCTTTAGGGGCCTCGAACACCGGGGAGCTGTTTTTT. Protein sequence: CASSVASLGASNTGELFF. The chain employs TRBV9 and TRBJ2-2; D is perhaps TRBD1 (5 bases). This CDR3 is 18 amino acids long. Between the trimmed V and J ends, which lost 0 bases and 0 bases, there was a span of 15 bases. The germline CDR1 and CDR2 sequences are SGDLS and YYNGEE.

The chain's CDR3 is CASSRGSGAGELFF. The CDR3, as DNA: TGCGCCAGCAGCCGAGGGTCAGGGGCCGGGGAGCTGTTTTTT. The V gene is TRBV5-1, the J gene TRBJ2-2; tentatively, D is TRBD1 (6 bases). The CDR3 totals 14 residues. Per germline, CDR1 SGHRS and CDR2 YFSETQ. Trimming took off 4 bases at V and 6 bases at J, with 13 bases between the two ends. Full variable domain (remainder filled in from reference TRBV5-1 and TRBJ2-2): KAGVTQTPRYLIKTRGQQVTLSCSPISGHRSVSWYQQTPGQGLQFLFEYFSETQRNKGNFPGRFSGRQFSNSRSEMNVSTLELGDSALYLCASSRGSGAGELFFGEGSRLTVL.

The V call is TRBV5-1, the J call TRBJ1-2; D is ambiguous. The V and J ends lost 2 bases and 7 bases respectively, with 9 bases between them. CDR1 SGHRS and CDR2 YFSETQ come from the germline V gene. CDR3 length: 12 residues. The CDR3 here is CASSFEGSGYTF. The CDR3 DNA sequence: TGCGCCAGCAGCTTCGAGGGTAGTGGCTACACCTTC. The whole variable domain, remainder taken from reference TRBV5-1 and TRBJ1-2, is KAGVTQTPRYLIKTRGQQVTLSCSPISGHRSVSWYQQTPGQGLQFLFEYFSETQRNKGNFPGRFSGRQFSNSRSEMNVSTLELGDSALYLCASSFEGSGYTFGSGTRLTVV.

This clone is a singleton in its sample. The chain uses TRBV19 and TRBJ2-1; 8 nucleotides match TRBD2. CDR1 LNHDA and CDR2 SQIVND come from the germline V gene (reference sequence). The CDR3 totals 15 residues. The ends lost 3 bases at V and 2 bases at J; junction bases unmatched: 3. The CDR3, as DNA: TGTGCCAGTAGTATTCAGCGGGGGCCCTACAATGAGCAGTTCTTC. Protein: CASSIQRGPYNEQFF.

The chain uses TRBV6-5 and TRBJ1-1; D call uncertain. Germline loops: CDR1 MNHEY, CDR2 SVGAGI. The CDR3 runs 13 residues. V lost 4 bases and J 4 bases, leaving 10 bases between the germline ends. DNA of the CDR3: TGTGCCAGCAGTTGGGCAGCCATCACTGAAGCTTTCTTT. Encoded protein: CASSWAAITEAFF.

There are many counts of this clone. The chain recombines TRBV18 with TRBJ1-1, with D unclear. Per germline, CDR1 KGHSH and CDR2 LQKENI. CDR3 size: 14 residues. V gave up 3 bases and J gave up 0 bases, with 8 bases separating them. The CDR3 DNA follows: TGTGCCAGCTCACCCCCTGCTATGAACACTGAAGCTTTCTTT. Translation: CASSPPAMNTEAFF.

The table lists this clone with a few counts. V and J are TRBV7-9 and TRBJ2-7, with 9 nucleotides matching TRBD1. V shed 2 bases and J 2 bases; nucleotides not matched to a gene: 7. Looked up from germline, CDR1 is SEHNR and CDR2 is FQNEAQ (reference sequence). The CDR3 is 16 amino acids. Here the CDR3 reads CASSLRGQGVTYEQYF. As DNA, the CDR3 is TGTGCCAGCAGCTTAAGGGGACAGGGAGTGACCTACGAGCAGTACTTC. Looking up the rest from reference TRBV7-9 and TRBJ2-7 gives the full variable domain: DTGVSQNPRHKITKRGQNVTFRCDPISEHNRLYWYRQTLGQGPEFLTYFQNEAQLEKSRLLSDRFSAERPKGSFSTLEIQRTEQGDSAMYLCASSLRGQGVTYEQYFGPGTRLTVT.

The gene calls are TRBV19 and TRBJ2-1; 13 nucleotides agree with TRBD2. The CDR3 extends over 18 amino acids. The junction had 11 bases not matched to a gene; V was cut back by 3 bases and J by 6 bases. Germline CDR1 LNHDA, CDR2 SQIVND (reference sequence). CDR3 amino acids: CASSMIYLGLAGLNEQFF. The DNA for the CDR3 is TGTGCCAGTAGTATGATATACTTGGGACTAGCGGGGCTCAATGAGCAGTTCTTC.

This clone occurred a few times. CDR3 sequence reads: CASSDILAGTGYEQYF. CDR3 bases: TGTGCCAGCAGTGATATACTAGCGGGTACGGGGTACGAGCAGTACTTC. The J gene is TRBJ2-7, the V gene TRBV6-4, with 9 bases aligning to TRBD2. This CDR3 comprises 16 residues. Germline CDR1 MRHNA, CDR2 SNTAGT. V lost 3 bases to trimming and J lost 4 bases; unmatched junction nucleotides: 10.

This chain joins TRBV11-2 and TRBJ2-7, with D tentatively TRBD2 (5 bases). Germline-derived CDR1 and CDR2 are SGHAT and FQNNGV. This CDR3 comprises 14 residues. Trimming removed 7 bases from V and 3 bases from J, with 16 bases in between. CDR3 in amino acids: CASNARSGNYEQYF. For the CDR3, the DNA is TGTGCCAGCAACGCGAGGAGCGGCAACTACGAGCAGTACTTC.

J is TRBJ2-3 and V is TRBV5-5, with D tentatively TRBD2 (6 bases). The CDR3 totals 16 residues. Trimming took off 2 bases at V and 3 bases at J, with 16 bases between the two ends. Germline values: CDR1 SGHKS, CDR2 YYEKEE (reference sequence). The CDR3 loop is CASSLDLGGSTDTQYF. The CDR3 DNA reads as TGTGCCAGCAGCTTAGATCTCGGAGGGAGTACAGATACGCAGTATTTT.

The chain couples TRBV19 to TRBJ1-1; D might be TRBD1 (6 bases). The V and J ends lost 2 bases and 5 bases respectively, with 15 bases between them. This CDR3 is built from 15 residues. Germline assignment: CDR1 LNHDA and CDR2 SQIVND (reference sequence). DNA of the CDR3: TGTGCCAGTAGTATAACTTGGGGGCCGGGAACTGAAGCTTTCTTT. Its translation is CASSITWGPGTEAFF.

The chain links TRBV25-1 to TRBJ2-7; 8 bases are shared with TRBD1. CDR3 length equals 17 residues. The V and J ends lost 0 bases and 0 bases, in that order; junction bases with no gene match: 7. CDR1 and CDR2 (germline): MGHDK, SYGVNS. The CDR3 protein is CASSEYPRTGSSYEQYF. The CDR3 coding sequence is TGTGCCAGCAGTGAATACCCCAGGACAGGGAGCTCCTACGAGCAGTACTTC.

This clone was counted between two and nine times. The rearrangement joins TRBV30 to TRBJ2-5; TRBD1 might be the D (5 bases). V lost 3 bases, J lost 0 bases, and 11 bases lay in between. Germline CDR1 GTSNPN, CDR2 SVGIG (reference sequence). This CDR3 is built from 14 residues. The CDR3 reads CAWRLGHYQETQYF. The CDR3 DNA follows: TGTGCCTGGAGACTTGGACACTACCAAGAGACCCAGTACTTC.

This chain connects TRBV29-1 to TRBJ1-2; D may be TRBD1 (5 bases). Trimming took off 2 bases at V and 4 bases at J, with 8 bases between the two ends. The germline V gene has CDR1 SQVTM and CDR2 ANQGSEA. The CDR3 extends over 12 amino acids. The chain's CDR3 is CSVEWGGYGYTF. The CDR3 nucleotides read TGCAGCGTTGAATGGGGCGGCTATGGCTACACCTTC.

The V gene is TRBV27, the J gene TRBJ2-1; no definite D call. The germline V gene encodes CDR1 MNHEY and CDR2 SMNVEV (reference sequence). The V and J ends lost 5 bases and 5 bases respectively, with 10 bases between them. This CDR3 region has 13 residues. For the CDR3, the DNA is TGTGCCAGCAGTCTTAGCCTACACAATGAGCAGTTCTTC. The encoded protein is CASSLSLHNEQFF.

The rearrangement links TRBV7-9 to TRBJ2-3; 10 nucleotides align to TRBD2. The CDR3 is made up of 16 amino acids. The germline V gene encodes CDR1 SEHNR and CDR2 FQNEAQ (reference sequence). The V gene end was trimmed by 5 bases and the J gene end by 5 bases; junction bases not matched to a gene: 10. The CDR3 coding sequence is TGTGCCAGCAGCCTCTATCTAGCGGGGGCCGGAGATACGCAGTATTTT. Its protein is CASSLYLAGAGDTQYF.

This rearrangement joins TRBV5-6 to TRBJ1-1, with D hard to call. Germline lookup yields CDR1 SGHDT and CDR2 YYEEEE. The CDR3 totals 14 residues. With 0 bases removed from V and 3 bases from J, the gap between germline ends came to 9 bases. DNA for the CDR3: TGTGCCAGCAGCTTGGCTGGGGAGGACACTGAAGCTTTCTTT. Translating gives CASSLAGEDTEAFF.